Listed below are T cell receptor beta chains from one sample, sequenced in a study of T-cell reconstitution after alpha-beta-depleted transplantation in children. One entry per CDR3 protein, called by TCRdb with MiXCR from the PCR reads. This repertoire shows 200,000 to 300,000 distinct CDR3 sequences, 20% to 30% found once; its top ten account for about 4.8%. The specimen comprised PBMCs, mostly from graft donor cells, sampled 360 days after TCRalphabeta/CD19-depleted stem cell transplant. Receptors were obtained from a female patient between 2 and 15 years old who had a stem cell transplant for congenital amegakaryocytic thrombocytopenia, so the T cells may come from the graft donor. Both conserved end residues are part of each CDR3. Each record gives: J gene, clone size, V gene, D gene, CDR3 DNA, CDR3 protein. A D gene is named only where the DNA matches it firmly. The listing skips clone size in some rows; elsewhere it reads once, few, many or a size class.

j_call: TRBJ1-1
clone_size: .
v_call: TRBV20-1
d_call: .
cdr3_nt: TGCAGTGCGTCGGGGCTAATGGGAGCTTTCTTT
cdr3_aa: CSASGLMGAFF

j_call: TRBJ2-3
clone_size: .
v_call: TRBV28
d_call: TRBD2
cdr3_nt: TGTGCCAGCAGTTCCCCTTTTCGGGGGGGGTTCGATACGCAGTATTTT
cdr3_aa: CASSSPFRGGFDTQYF

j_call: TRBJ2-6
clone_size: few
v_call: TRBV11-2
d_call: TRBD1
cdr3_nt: TGTGCCAGCAGCCGTACAGGGGCTGGGGCCAACGTCCTGACTTTC
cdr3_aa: CASSRTGAGANVLTF

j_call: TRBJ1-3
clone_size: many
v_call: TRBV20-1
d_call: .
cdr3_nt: TGCAGTGCACAGGGCTCTGGAAACACCATATATTTT
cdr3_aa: CSAQGSGNTIYF

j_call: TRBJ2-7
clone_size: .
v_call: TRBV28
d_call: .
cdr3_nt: TGTGCCACCAGGATGGGATGGGGGCCCAGGTCCTACGAGCAGTACTTC
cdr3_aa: CATRMGWGPRSYEQYF

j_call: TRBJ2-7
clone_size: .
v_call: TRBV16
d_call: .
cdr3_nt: TGTGCCAGCAGCCGCGGGTCCTCCTACGAGCAGTACTTC
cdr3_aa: CASSRGSSYEQYF

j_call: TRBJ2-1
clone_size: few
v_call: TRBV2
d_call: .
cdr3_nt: TGTGCCAGCAGTGAATTAGACAGTTACAATGAGCAGTTCTTC
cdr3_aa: CASSELDSYNEQFF

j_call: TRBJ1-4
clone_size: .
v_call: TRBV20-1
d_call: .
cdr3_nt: TGCAGTGCTAGGGTCGGTAGCGGGGATGAAAAACTGTTTTTT
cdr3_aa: CSARVGSGDEKLFF

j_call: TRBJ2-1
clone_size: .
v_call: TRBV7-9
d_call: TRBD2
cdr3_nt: TGTGCCAGCAGCTTAGCTTTTCGCGGGGGGAACTTTGATGAGCAGTTCTTC
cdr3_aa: CASSLAFRGGNFDEQFF

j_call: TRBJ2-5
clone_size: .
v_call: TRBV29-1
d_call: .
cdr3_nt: TGCAGCGTGAAGGAAGGAGGGGATGAGACCCAGTACTTC
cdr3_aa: CSVKEGGDETQYF

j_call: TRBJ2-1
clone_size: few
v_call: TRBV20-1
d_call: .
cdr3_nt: TGCAGTGCTCCGACTACCTCCTACAATGAGCAGTTCTTC
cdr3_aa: CSAPTTSYNEQFF

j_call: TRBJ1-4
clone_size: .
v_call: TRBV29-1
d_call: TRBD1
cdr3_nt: TGCAGCGTTGAAAGACAGGGGTATGAAAAACTGTTTTTT
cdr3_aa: CSVERQGYEKLFF

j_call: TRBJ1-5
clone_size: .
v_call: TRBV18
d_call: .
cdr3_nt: TGTGCCAGCTCAGTTGTCAGACAGACCAATCAGCCCCAGCATTTT
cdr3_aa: CASSVVRQTNQPQHF

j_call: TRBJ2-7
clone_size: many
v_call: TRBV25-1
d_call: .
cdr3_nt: TGTGCCAGCAGTGACCCCAGAGCGCTCTCCTACGAGCAGTACTTC
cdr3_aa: CASSDPRALSYEQYF

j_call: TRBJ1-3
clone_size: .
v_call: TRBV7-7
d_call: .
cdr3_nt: TGTGCCAGCAGCTTAGGGCCCCGGGACACCATATATTTT
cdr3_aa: CASSLGPRDTIYF

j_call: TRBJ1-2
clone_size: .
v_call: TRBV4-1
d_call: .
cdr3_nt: TGCGCCAGCAGCCAGGGCCCCAACTATGGCTACACCTTC
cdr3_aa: CASSQGPNYGYTF

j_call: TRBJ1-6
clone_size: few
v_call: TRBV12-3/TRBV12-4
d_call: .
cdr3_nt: TGTGCCAGCAGTTTGCACAGGCCGAATTCACCCCTCCACTTT
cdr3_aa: CASSLHRPNSPLHF

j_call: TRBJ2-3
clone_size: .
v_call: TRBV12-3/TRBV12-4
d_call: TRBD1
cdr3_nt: TGTGCCAGCAGCAGGGGGCGAGATACGCAGTATTTT
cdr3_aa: CASSRGRDTQYF

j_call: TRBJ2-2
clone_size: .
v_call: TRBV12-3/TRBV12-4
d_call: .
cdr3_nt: TGTGCCAGCCTCCATTGGGGGCGGGACACCGGGGAGCTGTTTTTT
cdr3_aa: CASLHWGRDTGELFF

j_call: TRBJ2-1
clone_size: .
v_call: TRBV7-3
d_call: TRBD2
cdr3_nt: TGTGCCAGCAGCTTAAGCCCCTCTGAGGGTGGGACTAACTACAATGAGCAGTTCTTC
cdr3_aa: CASSLSPSEGGTNYNEQFF

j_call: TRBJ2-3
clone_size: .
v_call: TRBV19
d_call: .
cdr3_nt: TGTGCCAGTACTTCCAGGGCACAGAAGGGCACAGATACGCAGTATTTT
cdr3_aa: CASTSRAQKGTDTQYF

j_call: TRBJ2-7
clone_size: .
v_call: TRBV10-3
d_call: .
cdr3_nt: TGTGCCATCAGTAATCGACCCCAGGGCATCTACGAGCAGTACTTC
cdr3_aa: CAISNRPQGIYEQYF

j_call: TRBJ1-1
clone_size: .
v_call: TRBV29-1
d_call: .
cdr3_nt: TGCAGCGTACTTCCGGGCCCCGCGGGGAACACTGAAGCTTTCTTT
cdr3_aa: CSVLPGPAGNTEAFF

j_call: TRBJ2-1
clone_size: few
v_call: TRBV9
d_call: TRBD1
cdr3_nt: TGTGCCAGCAGCCCCGCCGGGACAGGGGTCTACAATGAGCAGTTCTTC
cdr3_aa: CASSPAGTGVYNEQFF

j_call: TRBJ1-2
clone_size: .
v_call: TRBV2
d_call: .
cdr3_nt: TGTGCCAGCATAGGACACTCTAACTATGGCTACACCTTC
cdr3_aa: CASIGHSNYGYTF

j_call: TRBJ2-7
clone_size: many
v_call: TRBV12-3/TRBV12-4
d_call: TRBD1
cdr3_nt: TGTGCCAGCAGTTTACTCTCCCGGGACAGGGGAGCCTACGAGCAGTACTTC
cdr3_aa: CASSLLSRDRGAYEQYF

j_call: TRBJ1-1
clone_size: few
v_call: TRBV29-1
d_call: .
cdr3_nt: TGCAGCGTTTATGATGGGGATGAAGCTTTCTTT
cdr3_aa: CSVYDGDEAFF

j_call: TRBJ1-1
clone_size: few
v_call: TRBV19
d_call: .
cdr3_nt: TGTGCCAGTAGTATGTACCGGTCAACAGGGACTGAAGCTTTCTTT
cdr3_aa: CASSMYRSTGTEAFF

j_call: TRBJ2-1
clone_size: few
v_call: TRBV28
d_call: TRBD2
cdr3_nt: TGTGGTAGCGGGAGAGTAGACAATGAGCAGTTCTTC
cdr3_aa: CGSGRVDNEQFF

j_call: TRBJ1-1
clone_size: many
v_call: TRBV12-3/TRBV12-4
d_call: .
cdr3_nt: TGTGCCAGCAGCGTGAGTGTAGCATCCACTGAAGCTTTCTTT
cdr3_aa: CASSVSVASTEAFF

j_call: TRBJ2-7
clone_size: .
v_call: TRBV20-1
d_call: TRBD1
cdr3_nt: TGCAGTGCGAGACGGGACAGACTAACCTACGAGCAGTACTTC
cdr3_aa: CSARRDRLTYEQYF

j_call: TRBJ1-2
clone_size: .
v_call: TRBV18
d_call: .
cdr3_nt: TGTGCCAGCTCACCACTAACAGGCCCCCTCTATGGCTACACCTTC
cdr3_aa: CASSPLTGPLYGYTF

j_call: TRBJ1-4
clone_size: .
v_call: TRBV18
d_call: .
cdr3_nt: TGTGCCAGCTCACCGACCGGGACGGGCCTTAATGAAAAACTGTTTTTT
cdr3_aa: CASSPTGTGLNEKLFF

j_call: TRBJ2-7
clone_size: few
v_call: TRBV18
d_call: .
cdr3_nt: TGTGCCAGCTCACCTTCTGGCGGGGCCTACGAGCAGTACTTC
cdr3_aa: CASSPSGGAYEQYF

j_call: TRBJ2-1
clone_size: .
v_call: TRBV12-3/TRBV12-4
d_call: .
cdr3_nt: TGTGCCAGCATCCGGATAGCGGTAGGCGGTGAGCAGTTCTTC
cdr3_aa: CASIRIAVGGEQFF

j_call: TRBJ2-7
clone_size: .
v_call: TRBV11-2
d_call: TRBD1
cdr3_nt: TGTGCCAGCAGCCCCGGACAGGCCGCGGTCTGGTACTTC
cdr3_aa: CASSPGQAAVWYF

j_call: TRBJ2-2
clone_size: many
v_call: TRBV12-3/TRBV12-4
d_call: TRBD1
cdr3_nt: TGTGCCAGCAGGGTCGCGACAGGGACGAACACCGGGGAGCTGTTTTTT
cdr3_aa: CASRVATGTNTGELFF

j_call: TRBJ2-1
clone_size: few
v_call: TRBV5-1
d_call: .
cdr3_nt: TGCGCCAGCAGCCCCGGAAGGGCGGCGTCTAACAATGAGCAGTTCTTC
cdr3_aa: CASSPGRAASNNEQFF

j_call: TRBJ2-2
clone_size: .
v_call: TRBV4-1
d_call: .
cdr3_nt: TGCGCCAGCAGCCAAGCGGACAGCACCGGGGAGCTGTTTTTT
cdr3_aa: CASSQADSTGELFF

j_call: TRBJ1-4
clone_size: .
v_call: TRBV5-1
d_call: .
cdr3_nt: TGCGCCAGCAGCTGGGGCATGACAGCGGCAACTAATGAAAAACTGTTTTTT
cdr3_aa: CASSWGMTAATNEKLFF

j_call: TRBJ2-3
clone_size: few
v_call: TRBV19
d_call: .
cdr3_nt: TGTGCCAGTAGTACCGGACAAGGGGGCACAGATACGCAGTATTTT
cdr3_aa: CASSTGQGGTDTQYF

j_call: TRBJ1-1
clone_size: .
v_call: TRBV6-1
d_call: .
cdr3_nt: TGTGCCAGCAGTGGGTACGGCGGATCGAACACTGAAGCTTTCTTT
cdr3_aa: CASSGYGGSNTEAFF

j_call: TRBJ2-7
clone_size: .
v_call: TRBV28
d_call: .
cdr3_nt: TGTGCCAGCAGTCAGGGGGGGGCGGTATCCTACGAGCAGTACTTC
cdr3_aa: CASSQGGAVSYEQYF

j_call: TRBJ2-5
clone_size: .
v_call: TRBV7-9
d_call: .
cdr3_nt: TGTGCCAGCAGCTTAGCGCCTGTACTCTGGACCCAGTACTTC
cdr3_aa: CASSLAPVLWTQYF

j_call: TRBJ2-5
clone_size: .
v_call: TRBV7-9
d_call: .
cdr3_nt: TGTGCCAGCAGCGGCCGGGACAGGTGGGGGGGAGAGACCCAGTACTTC
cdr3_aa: CASSGRDRWGGETQYF

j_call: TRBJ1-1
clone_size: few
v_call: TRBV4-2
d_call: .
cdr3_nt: TGTGCCAGCAGCCAAGATCCTATGGGTGTCTCCCTTTTT
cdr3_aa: CASSQDPMGVSLF

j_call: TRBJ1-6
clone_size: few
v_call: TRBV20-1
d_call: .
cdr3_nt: TGCAGTGCGCGACTCTCCCCTAATTCACCCCTCCACTTT
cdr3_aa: CSARLSPNSPLHF

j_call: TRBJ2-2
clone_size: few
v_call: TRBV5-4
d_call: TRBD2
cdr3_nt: TGTGCCAGCAGCTTGCCTAGCGGGAACGGGGAGCTGTTTTTT
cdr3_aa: CASSLPSGNGELFF

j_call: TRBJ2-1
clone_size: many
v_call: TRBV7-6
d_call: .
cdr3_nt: TGTGCCAGCAGCTCCCTCAGTGAGCAGTTCTTC
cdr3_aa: CASSSLSEQFF

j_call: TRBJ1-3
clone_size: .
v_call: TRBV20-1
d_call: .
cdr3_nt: TGCAGTGCTAGAATCGGGGTTGGGGCTCCAATCTCTGGAAACACCATATATTTT
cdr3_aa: CSARIGVGAPISGNTIYF

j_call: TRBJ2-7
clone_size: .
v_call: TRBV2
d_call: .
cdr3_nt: TGTGCCAGCAGGAAGAGAACAGGGTCCTACGAGCAGTACTTC
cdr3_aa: CASRKRTGSYEQYF

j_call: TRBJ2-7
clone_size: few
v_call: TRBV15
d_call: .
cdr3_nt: TGTGCCACCAGCAGAGGATGGGCAGGGGACTATACCTACGAGCAGTACTTC
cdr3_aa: CATSRGWAGDYTYEQYF

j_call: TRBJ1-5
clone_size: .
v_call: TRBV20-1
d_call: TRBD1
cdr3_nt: TGCAGTGCTAGAGAGGCGTCGGAGGGGGCGAGGCCCCAGCATTTT
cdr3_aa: CSAREASEGARPQHF

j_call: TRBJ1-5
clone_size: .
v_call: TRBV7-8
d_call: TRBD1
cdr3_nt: TGTGCCAGCACCACACAGGGGTTCGGCATGTCAAGTCAGCCCCAGCATTTT
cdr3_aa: CASTTQGFGMSSQPQHF